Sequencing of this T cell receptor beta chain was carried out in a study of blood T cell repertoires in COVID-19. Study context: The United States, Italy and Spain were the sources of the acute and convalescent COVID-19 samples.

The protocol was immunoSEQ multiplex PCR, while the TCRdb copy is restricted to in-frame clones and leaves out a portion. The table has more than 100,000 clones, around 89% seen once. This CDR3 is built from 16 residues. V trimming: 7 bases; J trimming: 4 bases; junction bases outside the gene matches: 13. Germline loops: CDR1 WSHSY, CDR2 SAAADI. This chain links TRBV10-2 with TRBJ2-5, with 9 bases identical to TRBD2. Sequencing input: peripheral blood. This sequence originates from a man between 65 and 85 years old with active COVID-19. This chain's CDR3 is CASMGRREGRRETQYF. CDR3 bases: TGCGCCAGCATGGGGAGGCGGGAGGGTCGAAGAGAGACCCAGTACTTC.